This T cell receptor (beta chain) originates from a study of cytomegalovirus exposure and HLA in healthy donors. A note on this clone: Its target is unknown.

The ends were cut back, 7 bases at V and 10 bases at J, with 23 bases in the middle. The length of the CDR3 is 14 residues. The germline gives CDR1 SGHRS, CDR2 YFSETQ. In the PCR, 60 Vbeta and 13 Jbeta primers were used. Generated by immunoSEQ multiplex PCR, the TCRdb table keeps only in-frame clones and is missing some. The top ten hold under 6% of the sample, which has tens of thousands of clones, over 55% seen once. Whole-study results and caveats: TCR beta sequences reportedly predicted most subjects' HLA-A and HLA-B alleles accurately. According to a later analysis, donors in an Asian-associated ancestry cluster reportedly had fewer N-insertions than the roughly 660-donor mean.

The TCR was taken from a boy under 18 in good health and CMV-seropositive. The chain is built from TRBV5-1 and TRBJ1-2; D call uncertain. The sequenced sample consisted of PBMCs. The CDR3 sequence: CASSRSGRPFPYTF. The CDR3 nucleotides read TGCGCCAGCTCCCGGAGCGGCCGCCCCTTCCCCTACACCTTC.